The 21 T cell receptor beta chains reported below all come from one sample, sequenced in a study of cytomegalovirus exposure and HLA in healthy donors. In the PCR, 60 Vbeta and 13 Jbeta primers were used. Method: immunoSEQ multiplex PCR; TCRdb's copy keeps in-frame clones and lacks some. The table shows 150,000 to 200,000 clones, with roughly 70% occurring only once. Sequencing was performed on PBMCs. These receptors were collected from a woman aged 50 to 60 in good health and CMV-seropositive.

The rearrangement links TRBV11-2 to TRBJ1-1; D uncertain. The germline CDR1 and CDR2 sequences are SGHAT and FQNNGV. Trimming shortened V by 5 bases and J by 11 bases, and 18 bases separated the two germline ends. This CDR3 has 13 residues. The CDR3 coding sequence is TGTGCCAGCAGCCGGGAAAACGCGAGATTGGCTTTCTTT. It codes for CASSRENARLAFF.

This clone was recorded only once. The chain recombines TRBV19 with TRBJ1-2, with 8 bases lining up with TRBD1. The CDR3 totals 16 residues. CDR1 LNHDA and CDR2 SQIVND come from the germline V gene (reference sequence). With V trimmed by 7 bases and J by 0 bases, 10 bases remained unmatched. CDR3 amino acids: CASNLGQERPNYGYTF. In nucleotides, the CDR3 is TGTGCCAGTAACCTGGGACAGGAAAGACCTAACTATGGCTACACCTTC.

CDR3 in DNA: TGTGCCAGCAGTGCGGACGGGGGAGGAGAGCAGTACTTC. As protein: CASSADGGGEQYF. This chain connects TRBV2 to TRBJ2-7; D possibly corresponds to TRBD2 (6 bases). The ends were cut back, 4 bases at V and 7 bases at J, with 14 bases in the middle. Germline CDR1 and CDR2: SNHLY and FYNNEI. This CDR3 spans 13 amino acids.

The chain is built from TRBV5-1 and TRBJ1-3; tentative D call: TRBD1 (5 bases). Germline CDR1 and CDR2: SGHRS and YFSETQ. CDR3 length: 16 amino acids. Deletions cut 0 bases from V and 4 bases from J, with 14 bases between. The CDR3 here is CASSLAGGGFGNTIYF. The CDR3 region has the DNA TGCGCCAGCAGCTTGGCTGGGGGGGGTTTCGGAAACACCATATATTTT.

The chain has TRBV4-1 and TRBJ1-5, with 9 bases matching TRBD1. The germline V gene has CDR1 MGHRA and CDR2 YSYEKL. The CDR3 is 14 amino acids. V was clipped by 3 bases and J by 5 bases; unmatched bases: 2. Here the CDR3 reads CASSHRQGDQPQHF. The DNA of the CDR3 is TGCGCCAGCAGCCACCGACAGGGGGATCAGCCCCAGCATTTT.

The chain employs TRBV2 and TRBJ1-1, with D unclear. V was shortened by 4 bases and J by 0 bases, with 12 bases between the two germline ends. The CDR3 runs to 15 residues. The germline V gene encodes CDR1 SNHLY and CDR2 FYNNEI. CDR3 sequence: CASSAFTVMNTEAFF. Written as DNA, the CDR3 is TGTGCCAGCAGTGCGTTTACGGTTATGAACACTGAAGCTTTCTTT.

The V and J genes are TRBV29-1 and TRBJ2-1, with a tentative D call TRBD2 (6 bases). In germline, CDR1 is SQVTM, CDR2 ANQGSEA. The CDR3 has 13 amino acids. V shed 4 bases and J shed 5 bases, with 12 bases lying between them. CDR3 in amino acids: CSVVTRGNNEQFF. Written as DNA, the CDR3 is TGCAGCGTTGTTACGCGGGGTAACAATGAGCAGTTCTTC.

This clone was seen many times. Other DNA sequences from this sample encode an identical CDR3 as well. The chain uses TRBV7-2 and TRBJ2-7; no firm D call. CDR1 is SGHTA and CDR2 is FQGNSA in the germline V gene. This CDR3 contains 13 residues. V lost 1 base and J lost 4, with 8 bases in between. The DNA of the CDR3 is TGTGCCAGCAGCTTAGAGGCGGAATACGAGCAGTACTTC. This codes for CASSLEAEYEQYF.

This clone was counted a few times. V usage is TRBV2 and J usage is TRBJ2-3, with 7 bases aligning to TRBD2. Germline CDR1 SNHLY, CDR2 FYNNEI. V gave up 5 bases and J gave up 5 bases; unmatched junction bases: 4. The CDR3 totals 13 residues. This chain's CDR3 is CASSSAGRDTQYF. The DNA for the CDR3 is TGTGCCAGCAGTTCAGCGGGGAGAGATACGCAGTATTTT.

The genes are TRBV4-1 and TRBJ2-5, with D maybe TRBD1 (7 bases). V dropped 4 bases and J dropped 4 bases, with 16 bases sitting between them. This CDR3 has 15 amino acids. CDR1 and CDR2 (germline): MGHRA, YSYEKL. CDR3 protein: CASSPRGRGVETQYF. The CDR3 DNA follows: TGCGCCAGCAGCCCCCGGGGCAGGGGGGTAGAGACCCAGTACTTC.

V is TRBV7-9 and J is TRBJ2-6, with TRBD1 matching over 7 bases. V trimming: 5 bases; J trimming: 2 bases; junction bases outside the gene matches: 6. The CDR3 has 16 amino acids. The V gene's germline CDR1 is SEHNR and CDR2 FQNEAQ (reference sequence). The DNA for the CDR3 is TGTGCCAGCAGCCCCGCCACAGGGGCTGGGGCCAACGTCCTGACTTTC. It is translated as CASSPATGAGANVLTF.

This rearrangement joins TRBV18 to TRBJ1-5; 7 bases match TRBD1. The CDR3 covers 16 residues. The trim removed 6 bases at V and 1 base at J, leaving 9 bases unmatched. The germline gives CDR1 KGHSH, CDR2 LQKENI. DNA of the CDR3: TGTGCCAGCTCCCCTGACAGGGCGGAGAGCAATCAGCCCCAGCATTTT. It translates to CASSPDRAESNQPQHF.

Concerning this clone: An end of the junction does not agree with germline; a read error may underlie this. This rearrangement joins TRBV29-1 to TRBJ1-2, with TRBD1 as a possible D gene (5 bases). This CDR3 is 13 amino acids long. Germline V CDR1 and CDR2: SQVTM, ANQGSEA. The DNA of the CDR3 is TGCAGCGATAGCCCCTCAGGGTACTATGGCTACCCCTTC. Residues: CSDSPSGYYGYPF.

The chain combines TRBV5-1 with TRBJ2-7, with 8 nucleotides matching TRBD2. After removal of 3 bases from V and 4 bases from J, the junction contained 6 bases not matched to a gene. CDR3 size: 14 residues. Germline loops: CDR1 SGHRS, CDR2 YFSETQ. In DNA, the CDR3 is TGCGCCAGCAGCTCGGGAGGGGCTAGGTACGAGCAGTACTTC. Protein product: CASSSGGARYEQYF. Full variable domain (missing parts from reference TRBV5-1 and TRBJ2-7): KAGVTQTPRYLIKTRGQQVTLSCSPISGHRSVSWYQQTPGQGLQFLFEYFSETQRNKGNFPGRFSGRQFSNSRSEMNVSTLELGDSALYLCASSSGGARYEQYFGPGTRLTVT.

The chain has TRBV6-5 and TRBJ2-3; 7 bases match TRBD2. With 4 bases clipped from V and 11 bases from J, the junction kept 12 bases outside the gene matches. The V gene's germline CDR1 is MNHEY and CDR2 SVGAGI. The CDR3 is 14 amino acids. The CDR3 DNA follows: TGTGCCAGCAGTTCCCCCGGGACTATGAATAGGCAGTATTTT. This gives the protein CASSSPGTMNRQYF.

This chain uses TRBV7-9 with TRBJ2-5; TRBD1 agrees at 8 bases. The germline CDR1 and CDR2 sequences are SEHNR and FQNEAQ (reference sequence). The V gene end was trimmed by 0 bases and the J gene end by 8 bases; junction bases not matched to a gene: 8. The CDR3 is 15 residues long. The CDR3 DNA follows: TGTGCCAGCAGCTTAGCGGACAGGGACCCCCGTACCCAGTACTTC. This translates into CASSLADRDPRTQYF.

This clone was seen a handful of times. The chain is built from TRBV6-5 and TRBJ1-1; D is perhaps TRBD1 (5 bases). CDR3 length: 13 residues. V dropped 7 bases and J dropped 5 bases, with 14 bases sitting between them. The germline V gene encodes CDR1 MNHEY and CDR2 SVGAGI. This CDR3 reads CASTDGGGTEAFF. CDR3 bases: TGTGCCAGCACCGACGGGGGAGGAACTGAAGCTTTCTTT.

This clone has only a few counts. DNA for the CDR3: TGTGCCAGCAGCTCAGCGGGGCGGAGCACAGATACGCAGTATTTT. Translation gives CASSSAGRSTDTQYF. The gene calls are TRBV7-2 and TRBJ2-3, with 7 bases lining up with TRBD2. Germline trimming cut 4 bases from V and 0 bases from J; bases unmatched to any gene: 4. Germline V CDR1 and CDR2: SGHTA, FQGNSA. The CDR3 is 15 residues long.

The gene calls are TRBV5-1 and TRBJ2-5, with D uncertain. V was pared by 1 base and J by 1 base, with 8 bases between. CDR3 length equals 14 residues. The V gene's germline CDR1 is SGHRS and CDR2 YFSETQ. As DNA, the CDR3 is TGCGCCAGCAGCTTGTTTACTACCCAAGAGACCCAGTACTTC. Its protein product is CASSLFTTQETQYF.

The chain couples TRBV5-6 to TRBJ2-3; possible D gene TRBD1, 6 bases. The CDR3 spans 15 residues. V gave up 1 base and J gave up 3 bases, with 12 bases separating them. The V gene's germline CDR1 is SGHDT and CDR2 YYEEEE. The CDR3 region is CASSLWDTRTDTQYF. The CDR3 bases are TGTGCCAGCAGCTTGTGGGACACTAGGACAGATACGCAGTATTTT.

In its sample, this clone was seen once. The chain joins TRBV11-2 to TRBJ1-2; 7 nucleotides agree with TRBD1. Germline CDR1 and CDR2: SGHAT and FQNNGV. This CDR3 is 13 amino acids long. J gave up 1 base and V 4 bases, and 0 bases lay outside the gene matches. CDR3 loop: CASSWDSNYGYTF. As DNA, the CDR3 is TGTGCCAGCAGCTGGGACAGTAACTATGGCTACACCTTC.